These 6 T cell receptor beta chains were sequenced from one sample in a study of blood T cell repertoires in COVID-19. Generated by immunoSEQ multiplex PCR, the TCRdb table keeps only in-frame clones and is missing some. The data show roughly 250,000 clones, with about nine tenths seen just once and 1.5% to 2% held by the top ten. Sequencing was performed on PBMCs or T cells enriched from blood (not recorded which). These receptors came from a woman younger than 35 who had recovered from COVID-19.

This clone appeared a single time. The genes are TRBV10-2 and TRBJ1-2; D not resolved. Trimming left V 6 bases short and J 5 bases short, with 13 bases between. The CDR3 loop spans 13 amino acids. Germline values: CDR1 WSHSY, CDR2 SAAADI. The CDR3 nucleotides are TGCGCCAGCAGAAGGCCGGGGTTTTATGGCTACACCTTC. It specifies CASRRPGFYGYTF.

The CDR3 loop is CASRATGYAKNIQYF. The CDR3 DNA is TGTGCCAGCAGGGCGACAGGGTATGCCAAAAACATTCAGTACTTC. This sequence joins TRBV3-1 (or the pseudogene TRBV3-2) and TRBJ2-4, with TRBD1 matching 7 bases. V trimming: 6 bases; J trimming: 1 base; junction bases outside the gene matches: 6. This CDR3 region has 15 residues. Germline V CDR1 and CDR2: LGHDT, YNNKEL (reference sequence).

This chain connects TRBV6-5 to TRBJ1-2, with a weak D call TRBD1 (6 bases). The germline V and J ends were trimmed by 0 bases and 8 bases, with 7 bases remaining between them. Per the germline V gene, CDR1 is MNHEY and CDR2 is SVGAGI. The CDR3 totals 12 residues. The CDR3 sequence: CASSYSRGGYTF. The DNA of the CDR3 is TGTGCCAGCAGTTACTCGAGGGGGGGCTACACCTTC.

The rearrangement links TRBV6-5 to TRBJ1-4; D remains unclear. The V end was cut by 5 bases, the J end by 7 bases, with 17 bases between. This CDR3 has 15 residues. From germline, CDR1 is MNHEY and CDR2 SVGAGI. CDR3 DNA: TGTGCCAGCAGTCCGGTAGGAGGGAGCCCTGAAAAACTGTTTTTT. As protein: CASSPVGGSPEKLFF.

The chain uses TRBV6-2 or TRBV6-3 and TRBJ1-1; D possibly corresponds to TRBD1 (5 bases). Germline V gene sequence: CDR1 MNHEY, CDR2 SVGEGT. The CDR3 sequence is 13 residues long. V lost 4 bases to trimming and J lost 4 bases, with 10 bases between them. CDR3 sequence (DNA): TGTGCCAGCAGTTTCGGGGGTAGCACTGAAGCTTTCTTT. Translation: CASSFGGSTEAFF.

This clone was picked up a small number of times. The chain has TRBV28 and TRBJ2-7; 11 positions agree with TRBD1. The germline CDR1 and CDR2 sequences are MDHEN and SYDVKM. The CDR3 contains 16 residues. Trimming cost V 4 bases and J 2 bases; bases outside gene matches: 7. Here the CDR3 DNA reads TGTGCCAGCAGTTACACCCCGGGACAGGGGGCCTACGAGCAGTACTTC. It translates to CASSYTPGQGAYEQYF.